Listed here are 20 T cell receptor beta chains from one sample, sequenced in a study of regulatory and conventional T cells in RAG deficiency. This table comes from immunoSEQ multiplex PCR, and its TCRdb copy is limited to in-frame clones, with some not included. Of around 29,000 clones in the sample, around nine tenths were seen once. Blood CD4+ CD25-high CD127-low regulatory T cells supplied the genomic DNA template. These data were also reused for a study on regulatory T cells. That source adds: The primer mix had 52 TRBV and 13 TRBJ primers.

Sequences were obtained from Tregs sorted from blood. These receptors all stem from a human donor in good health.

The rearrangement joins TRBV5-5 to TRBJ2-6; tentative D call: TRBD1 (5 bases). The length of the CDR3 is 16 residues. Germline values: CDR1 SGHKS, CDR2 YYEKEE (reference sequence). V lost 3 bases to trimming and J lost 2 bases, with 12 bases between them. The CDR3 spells CASSSLVGAGANVLTF. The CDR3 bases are TGTGCCAGCAGCTCTTTGGTAGGGGCTGGGGCCAACGTCCTGACTTTC.

DNA of the CDR3: TGTGCCAGCAGTGAATTAGGCCAGTCCGGGATCTATGGCTACACCTTC. Its protein product is CASSELGQSGIYGYTF. This rearrangement joins TRBV6-1 to TRBJ1-2; D gene ambiguous. Germline V gene data show CDR1 as MNHNS and CDR2 as SASEGT. There are 16 residues in the CDR3. With 2 bases removed from V and 4 bases from J, the gap between germline ends came to 17 bases.

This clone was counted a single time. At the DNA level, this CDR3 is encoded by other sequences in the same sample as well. CDR3 coding DNA: TGCGCCAGCAGCTTGGGGGGTAACACTGAAGCTTTCTTT. Translation gives CASSLGGNTEAFF. This rearrangement joins TRBV5-1 to TRBJ1-1; D unclear. This CDR3 is 13 amino acids long. Germline lookup yields CDR1 SGHRS and CDR2 YFSETQ. V lost 0 bases, J lost 2 bases, and 5 bases lay in between.

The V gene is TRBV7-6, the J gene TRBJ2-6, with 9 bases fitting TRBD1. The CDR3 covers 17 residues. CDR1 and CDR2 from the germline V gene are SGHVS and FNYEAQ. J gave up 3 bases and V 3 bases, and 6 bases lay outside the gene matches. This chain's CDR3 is CASSLGDRVVGANVLTF. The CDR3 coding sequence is TGTGCCAGCAGCTTGGGGGACAGGGTTGTTGGGGCCAACGTCCTGACTTTC. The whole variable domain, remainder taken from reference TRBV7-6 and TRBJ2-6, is GAGVSQSPRYKVTKRGQDVALRCDPISGHVSLYWYRQALGQGPEFLTYFNYEAQQDKSGLPNDRFSAERPEGSISTLTIQRTEQRDSAMYRCASSLGDRVVGANVLTFGAGSRLTVL.

The CDR3 DNA reads as TGTGCCTGGAGTCCGCGAGGACAGGTCATTAATTCACCCCTCCACTTT. Translation: CAWSPRGQVINSPLHF. This chain uses TRBV30 with TRBJ1-6, with 7 bases that match TRBD1. CDR1 is GTSNPN, CDR2 SVGIG, per germline (reference sequence). The CDR3 has 16 residues. V dropped 2 bases and J dropped 6; count of bases not matched to a gene: 10.

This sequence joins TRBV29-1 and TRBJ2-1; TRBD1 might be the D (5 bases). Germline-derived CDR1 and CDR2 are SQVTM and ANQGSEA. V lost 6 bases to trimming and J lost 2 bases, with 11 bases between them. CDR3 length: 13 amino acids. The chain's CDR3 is CSVDRNPYNEQFF. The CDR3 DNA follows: TGCAGCGTCGACAGAAATCCCTACAATGAGCAGTTCTTC.

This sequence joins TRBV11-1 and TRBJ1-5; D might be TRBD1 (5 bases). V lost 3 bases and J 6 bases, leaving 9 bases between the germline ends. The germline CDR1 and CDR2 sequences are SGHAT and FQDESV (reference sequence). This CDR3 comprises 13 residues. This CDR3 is CASSFGRGQPQHF. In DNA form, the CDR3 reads TGTGCCAGCAGCTTCGGTAGGGGTCAGCCCCAGCATTTT.

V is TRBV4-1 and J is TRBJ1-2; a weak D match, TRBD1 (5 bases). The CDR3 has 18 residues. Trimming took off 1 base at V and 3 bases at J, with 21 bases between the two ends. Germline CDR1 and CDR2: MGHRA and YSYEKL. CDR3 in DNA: TGCGCCAGCAGCCAAGGGGGGGGTGTGGGGGGAAGGTACTATGGCTACACCTTC. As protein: CASSQGGGVGGRYYGYTF.

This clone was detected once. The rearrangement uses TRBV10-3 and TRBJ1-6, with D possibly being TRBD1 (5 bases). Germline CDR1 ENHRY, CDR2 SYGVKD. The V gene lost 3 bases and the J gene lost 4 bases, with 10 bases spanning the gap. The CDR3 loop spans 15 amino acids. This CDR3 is CAISEGDRYNSPLHF. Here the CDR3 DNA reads TGTGCCATCAGTGAAGGGGATAGATATAATTCACCCCTCCACTTT.

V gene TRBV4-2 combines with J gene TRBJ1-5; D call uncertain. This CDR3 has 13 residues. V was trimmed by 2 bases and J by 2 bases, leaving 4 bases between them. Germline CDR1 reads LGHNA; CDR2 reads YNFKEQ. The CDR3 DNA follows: TGTGCCAGCAGCCAACAGGGCAATCAGCCCCAGCATTTT. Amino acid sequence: CASSQQGNQPQHF.

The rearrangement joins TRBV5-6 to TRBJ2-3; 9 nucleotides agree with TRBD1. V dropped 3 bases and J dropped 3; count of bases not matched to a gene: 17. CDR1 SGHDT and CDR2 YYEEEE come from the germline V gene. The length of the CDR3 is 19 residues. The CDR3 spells CASSSPLTQGAMGTDTQYF. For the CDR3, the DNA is TGTGCCAGCAGCTCCCCCCTGACACAGGGGGCTATGGGTACAGATACGCAGTATTTT.

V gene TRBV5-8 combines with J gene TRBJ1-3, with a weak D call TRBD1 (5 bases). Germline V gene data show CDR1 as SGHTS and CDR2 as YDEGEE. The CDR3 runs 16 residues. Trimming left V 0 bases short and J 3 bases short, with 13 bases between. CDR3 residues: CASSLAQGLIGNTIYF. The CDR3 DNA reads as TGTGCCAGCAGCTTGGCTCAGGGACTCATTGGAAACACCATATATTTT.

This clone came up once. CDR3: CASSLISLIHTGELFF. For the CDR3, the DNA is TGTGCCAGCAGTTTAATCAGTCTGATCCACACCGGGGAGCTGTTTTTT. V and J are TRBV28 and TRBJ2-2; no clear D gene. The V end lost 2 bases, the J end lost 3 bases, and 13 bases lay between the germline ends. Germline CDR1 and CDR2: MDHEN and SYDVKM. The CDR3 totals 16 residues.

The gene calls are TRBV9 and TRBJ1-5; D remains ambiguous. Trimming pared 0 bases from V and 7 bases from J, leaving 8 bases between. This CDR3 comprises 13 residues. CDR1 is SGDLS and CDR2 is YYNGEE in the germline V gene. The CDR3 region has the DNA TGTGCCAGCAGCGTAGACCCGGACCAGCCCCAGCATTTT. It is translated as CASSVDPDQPQHF.

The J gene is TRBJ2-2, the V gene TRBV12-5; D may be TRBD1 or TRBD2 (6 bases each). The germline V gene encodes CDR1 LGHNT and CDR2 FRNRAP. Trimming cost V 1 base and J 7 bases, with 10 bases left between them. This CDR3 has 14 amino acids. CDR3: CASGLGGAGGELFF. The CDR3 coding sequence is TGTGCTAGTGGTTTGGGGGGGGCTGGCGGGGAGCTGTTTTTT.

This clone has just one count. CDR3 nucleotide sequence: TGCGCCAGCAGTGAGTCGGTCGTGGGGGATACGCAGTATTTT. Protein: CASSESVVGDTQYF. The J gene is TRBJ2-3, the V gene TRBV10-1; no clear D. Germline CDR1 reads WNHNN; CDR2 reads SYGVQD (reference sequence). Trimming removed 0 bases from V and 6 bases from J, with 10 bases in between. The CDR3 has 14 amino acids.

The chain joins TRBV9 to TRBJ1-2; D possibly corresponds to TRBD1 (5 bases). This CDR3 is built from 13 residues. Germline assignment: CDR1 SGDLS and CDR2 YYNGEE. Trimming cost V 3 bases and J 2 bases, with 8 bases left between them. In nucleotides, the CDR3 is TGTGCCAGCAGCGATGACAGAAACTATGGCTACACCTTC. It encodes CASSDDRNYGYTF.

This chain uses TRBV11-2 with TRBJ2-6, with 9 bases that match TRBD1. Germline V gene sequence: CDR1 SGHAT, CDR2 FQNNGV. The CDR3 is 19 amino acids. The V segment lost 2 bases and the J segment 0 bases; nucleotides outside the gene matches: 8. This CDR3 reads CASSLYSGQGNSGANVLTF. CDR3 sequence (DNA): TGTGCCAGCAGCTTATATTCGGGACAGGGAAACTCTGGGGCCAACGTCCTGACTTTC.

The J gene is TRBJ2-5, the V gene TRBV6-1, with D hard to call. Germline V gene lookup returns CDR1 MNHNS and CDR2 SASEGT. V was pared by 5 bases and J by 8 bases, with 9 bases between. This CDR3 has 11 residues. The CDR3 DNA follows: TGTGCCAGCAGTTACCGAGCCACCCAGTACTTC. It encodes CASSYRATQYF.

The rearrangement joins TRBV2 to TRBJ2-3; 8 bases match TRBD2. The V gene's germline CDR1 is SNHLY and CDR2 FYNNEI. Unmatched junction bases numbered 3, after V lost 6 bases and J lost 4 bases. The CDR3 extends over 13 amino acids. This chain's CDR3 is CASRREGPDTQYF. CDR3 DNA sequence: TGTGCCAGCAGACGGGAGGGCCCAGATACGCAGTATTTT.